Presented here are 18 T cell receptor beta chains from one specimen sequenced in a study of blood T cell repertoires in COVID-19. Profiled with immunoSEQ multiplex PCR; TCRdb holds only in-frame clones, not every one. This sample has 110,000 or so clones; approximately 80% occur once, and the top ten carry approximately 15%. Input material: peripheral blood. All receptors derive from a woman at least 80 years old with acute or convalescent COVID-19.

The chain employs TRBV15 and TRBJ2-1; the match to TRBD2 covers 8 bases. V trimming: 3 bases; J trimming: 2 bases; junction bases outside the gene matches: 3. Germline CDR1 reads LNHNV; CDR2 reads YYDKDF (reference sequence). The CDR3 runs to 15 residues. CDR3 in DNA: TGTGCCACCAGCAGGGGACTAGAGACCTACAATGAGCAGTTCTTC. It translates to CATSRGLETYNEQFF.

This clone was counted only a few times. The chain uses TRBV24-1 and TRBJ2-3; the D gene is possibly TRBD1 (6 bases). The CDR3 spans 14 residues. From germline, CDR1 is KGHDR and CDR2 SFDVKD. V was cut by 6 bases and J by 5 bases, with 14 bases left in between. As DNA, the CDR3 is TGTGCCACCAGTATGCCAGGGGTGGGAGATACGCAGTATTTT. Translation: CATSMPGVGDTQYF.

Only a few counts were recorded for this clone. The chain joins TRBV6-5 to TRBJ2-7, with TRBD2 identical over 13 bases. This CDR3 is 15 amino acids long. The J segment lost 9 bases and the V segment lost 6 bases, leaving 11 bases of the junction unmatched. Germline V gives CDR1 MNHEY, CDR2 SVGAGI. Written as DNA, the CDR3 is TGTGCCAGCAGCCCACTAGCGGGAGGGCCTCTGGGGCAGTACGTC. Its translation: CASSPLAGGPLGQYV.

J is TRBJ1-1 and V is TRBV9, with D possibly TRBD1 on 5 matching bases. Germline values: CDR1 SGDLS, CDR2 YYNGEE. V was pared by 4 bases and J by 4 bases, with 11 bases between. The CDR3 has 13 residues. The CDR3 DNA reads as TGTGCCAGCAGCCCCCGGGACTTCACTGAAGCTTTCTTT. Translating gives CASSPRDFTEAFF. Using reference TRBV9 and TRBJ1-1 for the parts outside the CDR3, the full variable domain is DSGVTQTPKHLITATGQRVTLRCSPRSGDLSVYWYQQSLDQGLQFLIQYYNGEERAKGNILERFSAQQFPDLHSELNLSSLELGDSALYFCASSPRDFTEAFFGQGTRLTVV.

The chain is built from TRBV5-8 and TRBJ1-2; TRBD1 might be the D (5 bases). V gave up 4 bases and J gave up 8 bases, with 18 bases separating them. The CDR3 runs to 14 residues. CDR1 is SGHTS and CDR2 is YDEGEE in the germline V gene. The CDR3 DNA reads as TGTGCCAGCAGCGTGAATCTACCGGGGGAGGGCTACACCTTC. As protein: CASSVNLPGEGYTF. The full variable domain, rest sourced from reference TRBV5-8 and TRBJ1-2, is EAGVTQSPTHLIKTRGQQATLRCSPISGHTSVYWYQQALGLGLQFLLWYDEGEERNRGNFPPRFSGRQFPNYSSELNVNALELEDSALYLCASSVNLPGEGYTFGSGTRLTVV.

This clone appeared once. The chain couples TRBV3-1 (or the pseudogene TRBV3-2) to TRBJ2-7; no firm D call. The CDR3 covers 14 residues. Trimming took off 3 bases at V and 0 bases at J, with 9 bases between the two ends. Germline CDR1 reads LGHDT; CDR2 reads YNNKEL (reference sequence). The chain's CDR3 is CASSQRAHSYEQYF. In DNA, the CDR3 is TGTGCCAGCAGCCAGCGAGCGCACTCCTACGAGCAGTACTTC.

The chain links TRBV28 to TRBJ2-1, with TRBD2 matching 15 bases. The CDR3 runs 15 residues. V was pared by 6 bases and J by 9 bases, with 6 bases of the junction left unmatched. CDR1 is MDHEN, CDR2 SYDVKM, per germline. The chain's CDR3 is CASRTGTSGRSEQFF. The CDR3 nucleotides read TGTGCCAGCAGGACCGGGACTAGCGGGAGGAGTGAGCAGTTCTTC.

This clone has more than one count but fewer than ten. The V call is TRBV29-1, the J call TRBJ1-4; 7 nucleotides agree with TRBD1. J gave up 12 bases and V 5 bases, and 12 bases lay outside the gene matches. This CDR3 has 13 amino acids. Germline CDR1 SQVTM, CDR2 ANQGSEA. The CDR3 sequence: CSVRTGPSTQLFF. CDR3 DNA: TGCAGCGTTAGGACAGGTCCATCTACCCAACTGTTTTTT.

This clone was seen only a few times. The rearrangement uses TRBV7-9 and TRBJ2-1; D is ambiguous. This CDR3 is 14 amino acids long. Germline V gives CDR1 SEHNR, CDR2 FQNEAQ (reference sequence). Trimming stripped 5 bases from V and 0 bases from J, with 8 bases between. CDR3 coding DNA: TGTGCCAGCAGCGACACCAGCTCCTACAATGAGCAGTTCTTC. This codes for CASSDTSSYNEQFF.

CDR3 sequence reads: CAWSFSGTDGYTF. The CDR3 DNA sequence: TGTGCCTGGAGTTTCTCCGGGACAGATGGCTACACCTTC. The chain recombines TRBV30 with TRBJ1-2; 7 bases are a match to TRBD1. Unmatched junction bases numbered 6, after V lost 2 bases and J lost 6 bases. The CDR3 contains 13 residues. CDR1 and CDR2 (germline): GTSNPN, SVGIG (reference sequence).

The chain joins TRBV11-3 to TRBJ2-7; possible D gene TRBD2, 6 bases. Trimming cost V 1 base and J 5 bases, with 12 bases left between them. From germline, CDR1 is SGHNT and CDR2 YENEEA. CDR3 length equals 14 residues. The CDR3 region has the DNA TGTGCCAGCAGCTTAGCGGGGGTATACGACGAGCAGTACGTC. It yields the protein CASSLAGVYDEQYV.

J is TRBJ2-5 and V is TRBV29-1; 10 bases fit TRBD2. This CDR3 has 14 residues. V was clipped by 4 bases and J by 2 bases; unmatched bases: 4. Looked up from germline, CDR1 is SQVTM and CDR2 is ANQGSEA. The chain's CDR3 is CSVGTSGIQETQYF. For the CDR3, the DNA is TGCAGCGTTGGCACTAGCGGGATTCAAGAGACCCAGTACTTC.

The gene calls are TRBV14 and TRBJ1-5; D not resolved. Trimming took off 4 bases at V and 3 bases at J, with 13 bases between the two ends. This CDR3 contains 15 residues. The germline V gene has CDR1 SGHDN and CDR2 FVKESK. CDR3 sequence (DNA): TGTGCCAGCAGCCCCACAAACATTTTCAATCAGCCCCAGCATTTT. This sequence encodes CASSPTNIFNQPQHF.

This clone was picked up a small number of times. The chain links TRBV7-8 to TRBJ1-1; D remains ambiguous. Per the germline V gene, CDR1 is SGHVS and CDR2 is FQNEAQ. The CDR3 is 14 amino acids. Trimming pared 6 bases from V and 0 bases from J, leaving 11 bases between. DNA of the CDR3: TGTGCCAGCAGTTCGGAGGCCCTGAACACTGAAGCTTTCTTT. It translates to CASSSEALNTEAFF.

This chain connects TRBV7-2 to TRBJ2-1; 7 positions match TRBD2. Looked up from germline, CDR1 is SGHTA and CDR2 is FQGNSA. The CDR3 is 15 residues long. Trimming removed 1 base from V and 5 bases from J; junction bases left unmatched: 5. This CDR3 is CASSLGGGTHNEQFF. Here the CDR3 DNA reads TGTGCCAGCAGCTTAGGGGGAGGGACCCACAATGAGCAGTTCTTC.

The CDR3 DNA follows: TGTGCCATCAGTCCTCCTCCGGGACAGGGACGCGGCTACACCTTC. Amino acid sequence: CAISPPPGQGRGYTF. The chain employs TRBV10-3 and TRBJ1-2, with TRBD1 identical over 9 bases. J gave up 8 bases and V 5 bases, and 12 bases lay outside the gene matches. The CDR3 sequence is 15 residues long. Per germline, CDR1 ENHRY and CDR2 SYGVKD.

The V and J genes are TRBV12-3 or TRBV12-4 and TRBJ1-1, with 7 bases fitting TRBD1. The length of the CDR3 is 13 residues. Trimming removed 7 bases from V and 7 bases from J; junction bases left unmatched: 9. This CDR3 is CASTLPRGVEAFF. The CDR3, as DNA: TGTGCCAGCACCCTGCCCAGGGGGGTTGAAGCTTTCTTT.

The genes are TRBV6-1 and TRBJ1-2; D unresolved. V lost 2 bases and J lost 4, with 8 bases in between. CDR3 size: 13 residues. CDR1 MNHNS and CDR2 SASEGT come from the germline V gene. In DNA, the CDR3 is TGTGCCAGCAGTGAAACCGACACCTATGGCTACACCTTC. This translates into CASSETDTYGYTF.